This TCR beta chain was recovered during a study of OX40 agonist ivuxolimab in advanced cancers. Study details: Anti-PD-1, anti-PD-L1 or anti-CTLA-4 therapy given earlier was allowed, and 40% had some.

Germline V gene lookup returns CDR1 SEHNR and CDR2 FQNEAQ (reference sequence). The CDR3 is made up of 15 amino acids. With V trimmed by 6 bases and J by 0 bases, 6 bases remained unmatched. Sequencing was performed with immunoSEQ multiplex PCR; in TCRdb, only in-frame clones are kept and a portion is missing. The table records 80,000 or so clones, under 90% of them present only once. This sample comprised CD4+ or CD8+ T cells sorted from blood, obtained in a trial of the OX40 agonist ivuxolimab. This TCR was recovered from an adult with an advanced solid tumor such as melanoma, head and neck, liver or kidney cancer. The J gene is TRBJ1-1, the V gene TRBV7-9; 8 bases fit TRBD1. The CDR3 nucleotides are TGTGCCAGCAGTTATAGACAGGGGATGAACACTGAAGCTTTCTTT. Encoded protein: CASSYRQGMNTEAFF.